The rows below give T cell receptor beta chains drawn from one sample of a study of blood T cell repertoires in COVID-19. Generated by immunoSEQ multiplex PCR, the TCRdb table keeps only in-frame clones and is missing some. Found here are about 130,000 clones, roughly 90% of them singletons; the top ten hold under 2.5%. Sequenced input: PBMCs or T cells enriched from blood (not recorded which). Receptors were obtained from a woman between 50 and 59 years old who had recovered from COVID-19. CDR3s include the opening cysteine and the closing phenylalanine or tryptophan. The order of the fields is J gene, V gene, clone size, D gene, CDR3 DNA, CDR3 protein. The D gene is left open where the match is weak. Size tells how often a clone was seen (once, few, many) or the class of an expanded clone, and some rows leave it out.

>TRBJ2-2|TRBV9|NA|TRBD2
TGTGCCAGCAGCGTAGCAGCGGGGGGGGAGACCGGGGAGCTGTTTTTT
CASSVAAGGETGELFF
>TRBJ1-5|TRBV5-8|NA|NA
TGTGCCAGCAGCTTGGAGGGGGAAGGTCAGCCCCAGCATTTT
CASSLEGEGQPQHF
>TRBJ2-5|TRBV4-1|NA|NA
TGCGCCAGCAGCCAAGAAGGCCAAATAGCGACCCAAGAGACCCAGTACTTC
CASSQEGQIATQETQYF
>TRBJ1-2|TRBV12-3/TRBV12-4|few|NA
TGTGCCAGCAGTTTAGCCGGTCCCTCTGGCTACACCTTC
CASSLAGPSGYTF
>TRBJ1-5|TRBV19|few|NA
TGTGCCAGTACAATAGCAGGGGTCGCTCAGCCCCAGCATTTT
CASTIAGVAQPQHF
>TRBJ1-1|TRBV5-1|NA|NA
TGCGCCAGCAGCATTCAGGGTCAGAACACTGAAGCTTTCTTT
CASSIQGQNTEAFF
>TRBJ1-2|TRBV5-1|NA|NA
TGCGCCAGCAGCTTGGAGGAGTACTATGGCTACACCTTC
CASSLEEYYGYTF
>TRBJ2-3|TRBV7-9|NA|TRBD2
TGTGCCAGCAGCGTTAGCGGGGGTATAGATACGCAGTATTTT
CASSVSGGIDTQYF
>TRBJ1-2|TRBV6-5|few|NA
TGTGCCAGCAGTTACCTGTGGGAGGTGTACTATGGCTACACCTTC
CASSYLWEVYYGYTF
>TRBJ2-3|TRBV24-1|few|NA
TGTGCCACCAGTGATCCCGTTAGCACAGATACGCAGTATTTT
CATSDPVSTDTQYF
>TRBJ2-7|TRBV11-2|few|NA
TGTGCCAGCAGCTTTAGTGAGGCCGAGCAGTACTTC
CASSFSEAEQYF
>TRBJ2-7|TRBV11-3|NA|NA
TGTGCCAGCACCGCACGGGACTACGAGCAGTACTTC
CASTARDYEQYF
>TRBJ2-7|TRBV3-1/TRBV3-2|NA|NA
TGTGCCAGCAGCCAAGCCCCCGGGACTGGTCGCTACGAGCAGTACTTC
CASSQAPGTGRYEQYF
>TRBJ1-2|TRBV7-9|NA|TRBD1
TGTGCCAGCACCCCGGACAGGGGGGGAGGCTACACCTTC
CASTPDRGGGYTF
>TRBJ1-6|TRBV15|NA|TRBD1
TGTGCCACCGCGGGACAGCCAAATTCACCCCTCCACTTT
CATAGQPNSPLHF
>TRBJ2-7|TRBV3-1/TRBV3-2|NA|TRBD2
TGTGCCAGCAGCCAAGGGACTAGCTTCCACTTC
CASSQGTSFHF
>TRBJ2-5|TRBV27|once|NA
TGTGCCAGCAGTGCAACAGGAATGGGGGAGACCCAGTACTTC
CASSATGMGETQYF
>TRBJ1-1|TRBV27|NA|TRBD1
TGTGCCAGCAGAGGACAGGGTTTACTCGAAGCTTTCTTT
CASRGQGLLEAFF
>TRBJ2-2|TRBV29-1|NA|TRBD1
TGCAGCGCCAAGAAAGGGGGCCATGGGGAGCTGTTTTTT
CSAKKGGHGELFF
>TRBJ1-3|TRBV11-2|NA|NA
TGTGCCAGCAGCTTAGACCCCTTATCAGGGTCCGGAAACACCATATATTTT
CASSLDPLSGSGNTIYF
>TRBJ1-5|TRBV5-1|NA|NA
TGCGCCAGCAGGTCGGGATCCAATCAGCCCCAGCATTTT
CASRSGSNQPQHF
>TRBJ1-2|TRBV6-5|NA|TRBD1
TGTGCCAGCAGGCCTACCGGGACAGGGCTTTTTGGCTACACCTTC
CASRPTGTGLFGYTF
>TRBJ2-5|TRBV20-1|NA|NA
TGCAGTGTTCTAGAGTTAGAGACCCAGTACTTC
CSVLELETQYF
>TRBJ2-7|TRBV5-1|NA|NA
TGCGCCAGCAAAGGGTACGGGGCCTACGAGCAGTACTTC
CASKGYGAYEQYF
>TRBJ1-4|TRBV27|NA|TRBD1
TGTGCCAGCAGTTCAACAGGGACAGGGAGTGAAAAACTGTTTTTT
CASSSTGTGSEKLFF
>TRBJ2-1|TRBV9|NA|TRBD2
TGTGCCAGCAGCGTAGTGATAGCGGGGGAGAACAATGAGCAGTTCTTC
CASSVVIAGENNEQFF
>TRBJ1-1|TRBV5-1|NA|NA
TGCGCCAGCAGCTCCGGACAGAAGCAAGCTTTCTTT
CASSSGQKQAFF
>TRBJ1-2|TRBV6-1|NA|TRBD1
TGTGCCAGCAGTGAAGTTGGTGGGACAGGGGTCTATGGCTACACCTTC
CASSEVGGTGVYGYTF
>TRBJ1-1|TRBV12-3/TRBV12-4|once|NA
TGTGCCAGCAGTTACGGGTTCACTGAAGCTTTCTTT
CASSYGFTEAFF
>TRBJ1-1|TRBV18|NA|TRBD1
TGTGCCAGCTCACTTGGACAGGCCCTGAACACTGAAGCTTTCTTT
CASSLGQALNTEAFF
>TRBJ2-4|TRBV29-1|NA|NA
TGCAGCGTTGAGGGAGGGACAGGACTAGCCAAAAACATTCAGTACTTC
CSVEGGTGLAKNIQYF
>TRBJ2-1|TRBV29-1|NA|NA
TGCAGCGTTGAAACCCGAGAGGCCTACAATGAGCAGTTCTTC
CSVETREAYNEQFF
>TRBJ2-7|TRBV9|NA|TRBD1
TGTGCCAGCAGCGTAGTGGGGACAGGGACGGCCGAGCAGTACTTC
CASSVVGTGTAEQYF
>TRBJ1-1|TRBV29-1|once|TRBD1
TGCAGCGTTCAGGGGGTGGGGAACACTGAAGCTTTCTTT
CSVQGVGNTEAFF
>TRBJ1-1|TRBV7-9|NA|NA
TGTGCCAGCAGTCAAACGCAACGGGAACCTGAAGCTTTCTTT
CASSQTQREPEAFF
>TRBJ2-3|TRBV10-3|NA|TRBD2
TGTGCCATCAGTCCCCCCGGGGGGAGCACAGATACGCAGTATTTT
CAISPPGGSTDTQYF
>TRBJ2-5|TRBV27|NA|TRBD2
TGTGCCAGCAGTTTAGGGCAGGGATCGGGAGGGGGGCAAGAGACCCAGTACTTC
CASSLGQGSGGGQETQYF
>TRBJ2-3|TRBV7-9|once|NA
TGTGCCAGCAGCTTAGTCTCCTCTAGTCGGGGAGATACGCAGTATTTT
CASSLVSSSRGDTQYF
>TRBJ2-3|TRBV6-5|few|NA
TGTGCCAGCAGTTCTGGGGGGGGCGGGGCCCGTACGCAGTATTTT
CASSSGGGGARTQYF
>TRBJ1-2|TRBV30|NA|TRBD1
TGTGCCTGGTACAGGGGGCCCAACTATGGCTACACCTTC
CAWYRGPNYGYTF
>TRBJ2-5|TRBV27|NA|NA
TGTGCCAGCAGTGTCTGGGGCAGGGCTCAAGAGACCCAGTACTTC
CASSVWGRAQETQYF
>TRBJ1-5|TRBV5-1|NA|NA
TGCGCCAGCAGTCCGACAGACAGCAATCAGCCCCAGCATTTT
CASSPTDSNQPQHF
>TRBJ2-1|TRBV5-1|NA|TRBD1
TGCGCCAGCAGCCCAGACAGGGGCACCTACAATGAGCAGTTCTTC
CASSPDRGTYNEQFF
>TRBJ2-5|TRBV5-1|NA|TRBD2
TGCGCCAGCAGCTTTGTTAGCGGGGAACAAGAGACCCAGTACTTC
CASSFVSGEQETQYF
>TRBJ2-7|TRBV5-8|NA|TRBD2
TGTGCCAGCAGCTTGGCCGTAACTAGCGGTACCTACGAGCAGTACTTC
CASSLAVTSGTYEQYF
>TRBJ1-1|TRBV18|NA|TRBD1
TGTGCCAGCTCATCATCCGGGACAGGGGGTACTGAAGCTTTCTTT
CASSSSGTGGTEAFF
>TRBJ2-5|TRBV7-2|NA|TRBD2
TGTGCCAGCAGCCCGCCGGGGGGGTGGGAGACCCAGTACTTC
CASSPPGGWETQYF
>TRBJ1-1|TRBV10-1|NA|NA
TGCGCCAGCAGTGAGATGAACAGGGTCCGGACTGAAGCTTTCTTT
CASSEMNRVRTEAFF
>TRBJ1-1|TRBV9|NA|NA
TGTGCCAGCAGCGTAGTAGAGGAGACTGAAGCTTTCTTT
CASSVVEETEAFF
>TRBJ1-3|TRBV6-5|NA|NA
TGTGCCAGCAGTACTACTGGAGGGTTCGGAAACACCATATATTTT
CASSTTGGFGNTIYF
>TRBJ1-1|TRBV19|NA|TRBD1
TGTGCCATAAGACAGGGTAACACTGAAGCTTTCTTT
CAIRQGNTEAFF
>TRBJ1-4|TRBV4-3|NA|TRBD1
TGCGCCAGCAGCCAAGTAAGAGGACAGGAGAATGAAAAACTGTTTTTT
CASSQVRGQENEKLFF
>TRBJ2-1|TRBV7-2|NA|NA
TGTGCCAGCAGCTTAGGATTACAGGGAGGGAGTGGCTACAATGAGCAGTTCTTC
CASSLGLQGGSGYNEQFF
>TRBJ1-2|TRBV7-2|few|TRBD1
TGTGCCAGCAGCCCCAGACAGGGTGGCTACACCTTC
CASSPRQGGYTF
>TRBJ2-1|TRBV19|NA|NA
TGTGCCAGTAGTATTGGGCAGGGCTCCTACAATGAGCAGTTCTTC
CASSIGQGSYNEQFF
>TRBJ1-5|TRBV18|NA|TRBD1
TGTGCCACCCGACAGGGCACAAATCAGCCCCAGCATTTT
CATRQGTNQPQHF
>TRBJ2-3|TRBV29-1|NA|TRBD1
TGCAGCGTTGAAGGGGCCGGGACAGGGGGTACAGATACGCAGTATTTT
CSVEGAGTGGTDTQYF